This T cell receptor (beta chain) was captured in a study of T cell responses to AZD1222 COVID-19 vaccine. Sequencing used immunoSEQ multiplex PCR; TCRdb keeps in-frame clones, though not all of them. The data contain about 82,000 clones, approximately 90% of them singletons. This TCR was sampled from an adult who received the AZD1222 COVID-19 vaccine. Sequenced material: peripheral blood, taken 28 days after the second AZD1222 dose.

CDR3 bases: TGTGCCAGCAGCTCAACGACAGGTTGGTTGGGCTACACCTTC. It is translated as CASSSTTGWLGYTF. The chain is built from TRBV7-9 and TRBJ1-2, with D maybe TRBD1 (6 bases). The germline V and J ends were trimmed by 4 bases and 8 bases, with 17 bases remaining between them. Germline V gives CDR1 SEHNR, CDR2 FQNEAQ (reference sequence). The CDR3 spans 14 residues. Full variable domain (outside the CDR3, taken from reference TRBV7-9 and TRBJ1-2): DTGVSQNPRHKITKRGQNVTFRCDPISEHNRLYWYRQTLGQGPEFLTYFQNEAQLEKSRLLSDRFSAERPKGSFSTLEIQRTEQGDSAMYLCASSSTTGWLGYTFGSGTRLTVV.